These 4 T cell receptor beta chains came from one sample sequenced in a study of blood T cell repertoires in COVID-19 (dated by TCRdb to the early 2020s). The library relied on the immunoSEQ multiplex PCR assay. What TCRdb holds here is the immuneACCESS table cut down to in-frame rearrangements. Part of the clones is not present; checked against another copy, under half of the missing clones reflect an unresolved V gene, and the others are unexplained. This sample lists 150,000 to 200,000 clones; roughly 80% were detected once. The leading ten clones occupy more than 9.5% of the sample. Sequenced input: PBMCs or T cells enriched from blood (not recorded which). These receptors all stem from a man in his fifties who had recovered from COVID-19.

The rearrangement uses TRBV18 and TRBJ1-1; 9 bases line up with TRBD1. Germline CDR1 KGHSH, CDR2 LQKENI. Losses at the gene ends were 2 bases for V and 8 bases for J; bases not matched to a gene: 3. CDR3 length: 13 residues. In DNA form, the CDR3 reads TGTGCCAGCTCACCAACAGGGGGCGACGAAGCTTTCTTT. It is translated as CASSPTGGDEAFF.

The rearrangement joins TRBV6-5 to TRBJ1-5; 7 positions agree with TRBD1. The CDR3 extends over 13 amino acids. Trimming cost V 5 bases and J 7 bases; bases outside gene matches: 5. The germline V gene has CDR1 MNHEY and CDR2 SVGAGI. The CDR3 DNA sequence: TGTGCCAGCAGTAACAGGGGTGTACAGCCCCAGCATTTT. This encodes CASSNRGVQPQHF.

This clone was counted between two and nine times. V and J are TRBV18 and TRBJ2-7, with 10 positions matching TRBD1. This CDR3 is 14 amino acids long. V dropped 6 bases and J dropped 7; count of bases not matched to a gene: 9. Germline CDR1 reads KGHSH; CDR2 reads LQKENI. CDR3 in amino acids: CASSRDRGRGEQYF. The CDR3 DNA sequence: TGTGCCAGCTCCCGTGACAGGGGGCGCGGGGAGCAGTACTTC.

This clone was picked up one time. The chain couples TRBV28 to TRBJ2-5, with 12 bases lining up with TRBD1. CDR3 size: 16 residues. The germline V gene has CDR1 MDHEN and CDR2 SYDVKM. J gave up 5 bases and V 0 bases, and 4 bases lay outside the gene matches. This chain's CDR3 is CASSLWGTGGMETQYF. CDR3 coding DNA: TGTGCCAGCAGTTTATGGGGGACAGGGGGCATGGAGACCCAGTACTTC.